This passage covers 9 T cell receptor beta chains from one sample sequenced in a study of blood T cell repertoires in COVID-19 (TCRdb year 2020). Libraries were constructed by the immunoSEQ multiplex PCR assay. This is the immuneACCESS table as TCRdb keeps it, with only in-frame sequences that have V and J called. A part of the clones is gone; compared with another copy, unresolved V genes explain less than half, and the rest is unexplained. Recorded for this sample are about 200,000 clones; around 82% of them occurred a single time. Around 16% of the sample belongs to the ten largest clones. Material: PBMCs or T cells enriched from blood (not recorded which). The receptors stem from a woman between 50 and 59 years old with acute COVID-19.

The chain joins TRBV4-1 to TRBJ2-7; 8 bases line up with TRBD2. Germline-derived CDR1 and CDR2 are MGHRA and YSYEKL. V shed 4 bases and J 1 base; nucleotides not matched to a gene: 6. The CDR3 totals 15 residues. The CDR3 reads CASSLAPSGSYEQYV. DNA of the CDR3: TGCGCCAGCAGCCTCGCCCCTAGCGGGTCCTACGAGCAGTACGTC.

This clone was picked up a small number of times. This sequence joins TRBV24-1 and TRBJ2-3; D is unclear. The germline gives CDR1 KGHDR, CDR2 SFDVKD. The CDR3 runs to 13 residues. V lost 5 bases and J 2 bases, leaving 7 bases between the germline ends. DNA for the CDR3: TGTGCCACCAGTGGCGGTGCCACAGATACGCAGTATTTT. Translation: CATSGGATDTQYF.

The CDR3 bases are TGTGCCGGCAGCAACTCCCCTAATCACAGGGGATACGAGCAGTACGTC. It encodes CAGSNSPNHRGYEQYV. The rearrangement joins TRBV21-1 to TRBJ2-7; TRBD1 reflects the table's D call only, with no check against the DNA. TRBV21-1 is tagged as a pseudogene. This CDR3 contains 16 residues.

The CDR3 DNA follows: TGTGCCAGCAGTGGAGGTGGCAGGGGTCGTAATCAGCCCCAGCATTTT. Amino acid sequence: CASSGGGRGRNQPQHF. This chain links TRBV6-1 with TRBJ1-5, with a weak D call TRBD1 (6 bases). This CDR3 contains 16 residues. Trimming left V 4 bases short and J 4 bases short, with 17 bases between. Per germline, CDR1 MNHNS and CDR2 SASEGT.

CDR3 sequence: CASIPSPGQTNTGELFF. CDR3 DNA sequence: TGTGCCAGTATCCCCTCTCCGGGACAGACGAACACCGGGGAGCTGTTTTTT. This chain links TRBV19 with TRBJ2-2, with 7 positions matching TRBD1. The CDR3 is 17 amino acids. The germline gives CDR1 LNHDA, CDR2 SQIVND (reference sequence). V was clipped by 7 bases and J by 0 bases; unmatched bases: 11.

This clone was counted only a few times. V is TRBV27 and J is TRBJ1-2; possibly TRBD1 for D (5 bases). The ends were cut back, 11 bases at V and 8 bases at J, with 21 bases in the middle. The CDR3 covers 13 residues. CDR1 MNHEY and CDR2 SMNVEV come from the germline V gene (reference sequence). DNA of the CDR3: TGTGCCGTGGGGGAGGGGAGGAGGAGGGGCTACACCTTC. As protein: CAVGEGRRRGYTF.

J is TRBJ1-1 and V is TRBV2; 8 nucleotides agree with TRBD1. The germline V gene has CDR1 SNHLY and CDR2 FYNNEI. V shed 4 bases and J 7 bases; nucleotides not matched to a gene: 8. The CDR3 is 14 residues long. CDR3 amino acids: CASSGRWTGNEAFF. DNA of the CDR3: TGTGCCAGCAGTGGGAGGTGGACAGGGAATGAAGCTTTCTTT. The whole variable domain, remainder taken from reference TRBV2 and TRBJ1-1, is EPEVTQTPSHQVTQMGQEVILRCVPISNHLYFYWYRQILGQKVEFLVSFYNNEISEKSEIFDDQFSVERPDGSNFTLKIRSTKLEDSAMYFCASSGRWTGNEAFFGQGTRLTVV.

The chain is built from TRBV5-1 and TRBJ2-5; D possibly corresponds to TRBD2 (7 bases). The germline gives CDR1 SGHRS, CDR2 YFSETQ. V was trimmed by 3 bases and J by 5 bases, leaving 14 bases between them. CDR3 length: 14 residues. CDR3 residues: CASSSGGGAETQYF. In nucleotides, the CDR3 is TGCGCCAGCAGCTCCGGAGGGGGGGCGGAGACCCAGTACTTC.

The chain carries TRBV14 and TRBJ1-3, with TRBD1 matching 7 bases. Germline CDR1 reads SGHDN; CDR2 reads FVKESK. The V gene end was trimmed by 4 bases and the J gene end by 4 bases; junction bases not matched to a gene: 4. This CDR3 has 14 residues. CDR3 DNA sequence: TGTGCCAGCAGCCTCACAGGGGTGGGAAACACCATATATTTT. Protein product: CASSLTGVGNTIYF. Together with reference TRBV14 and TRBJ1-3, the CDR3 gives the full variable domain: EAGVTQFPSHSVIEKGQTVTLRCDPISGHDNLYWYRRVMGKEIKFLLHFVKESKQDESGMPNNRFLAERTGGTYSTLKVQPAELEDSGVYFCASSLTGVGNTIYFGEGSWLTVV.